What follows are 4 T cell receptor beta chains derived from one specimen sequenced in a study of T cell responses to AZD1222 COVID-19 vaccine. Profiling relied on immunoSEQ multiplex PCR, and the TCRdb table lists in-frame clones only, not all of them. The data show tens of thousands of clones, with around 85% seen just once and approximately 30% held by the top ten. Sequencing used peripheral blood, obtained on day 0 of AZD1222 vaccination. The source of these receptors is an adult in good health.

The chain employs TRBV18 and TRBJ2-7; TRBD2 might be the D (6 bases). V was trimmed by 6 bases and J by 1 base, leaving 19 bases between them. Germline-derived CDR1 and CDR2 are KGHSH and LQKENI. The CDR3 is made up of 16 amino acids. CDR3 in DNA: TGTGCCAGCTCTTCGACACCGGGACTGAAATCCTACGAGCAGTACTTC. Translating gives CASSSTPGLKSYEQYF.

V usage is TRBV29-1 and J usage is TRBJ1-5; 8 bases are shared with TRBD1. The germline gives CDR1 SQVTM, CDR2 ANQGSEA. J gave up 5 bases and V 7 bases, and 7 bases lay outside the gene matches. This CDR3 is built from 13 residues. This chain's CDR3 is CSAADREDQPQHF. CDR3 in DNA: TGCAGCGCCGCGGACAGGGAGGATCAGCCCCAGCATTTT.

This chain connects TRBV6-5 to TRBJ1-4; D gene unclear. Germline lookup yields CDR1 MNHEY and CDR2 SVGAGI. V was clipped by 8 bases and J by 8 bases, with 15 bases between them. CDR3 size: 13 residues. The CDR3 bases are TGTGCCAGCGCGGCCAGGTTAAGGGAAAAACTGTTTTTT. Protein product: CASAARLREKLFF.

This chain joins TRBV6-5 and TRBJ1-6; D is unclear. The CDR3 runs 16 residues. Trimming pared 0 bases from V and 6 bases from J, leaving 12 bases between. Germline CDR1 MNHEY, CDR2 SVGAGI. Here the CDR3 DNA reads TGTGCCAGCAGTTACTCGCTTAATGGTATTAATTCACCCCTCCACTTT. It encodes CASSYSLNGINSPLHF.